This TCR beta chain was identified in a study of blood T cell repertoires in COVID-19. Overall study: There were acute and convalescent COVID-19 samples, and they came from the United States, Italy and Spain. Sources were T cells, B-cell-depleted T cells, or PBMCs; the material itself was cDNA or gDNA.

The CDR3 totals 13 residues. Trimming took 3 bases from V and 4 from J, leaving 10 bases between them. CDR1 and CDR2 (germline): SGHRS, YFSETQ. Some clones are missing from TCRdb's copy, which holds only in-frame ones; the method was immunoSEQ multiplex PCR. The table lists roughly 280,000 clones, roughly 89% of them singletons. The chain links TRBV5-1 to TRBJ1-1, with no clear D. The sequence was obtained from a man between 50 and 59 years old with acute or convalescent COVID-19. Sequencing was performed on peripheral blood. The CDR3 sequence: CASSSGQSTEAFF. As DNA, the CDR3 is TGCGCCAGCAGCTCAGGCCAAAGCACTGAAGCTTTCTTT.